What follows are 30 T cell receptor beta chains derived from one specimen sequenced in a study of Graves' ophthalmopathy and Graves' hyperthyroidism (dated by TCRdb to the late 2010s). Sequencing relied on an Illumina HiSeq 2000. TCR beta CDR3 regions were amplified from RNA transcripts for repertoire sequencing. A first-round RT-PCR used HTBI primers with the Qiagen OneStep RT-PCR kit, followed by a second-round multiplex PCR, size selection and purification. The public reads were quality trimmed at Q25 with fastp and then assembled into clones with MiXCR by TCRdb, keeping productive beta chains. Here each entry gathers all rows of one CDR3 protein and keeps the most common genes and DNA. A total of a few hundred thousand distinct CDR3 sequences appear in this sample, approximately 18% of them only once. In total, the top ten clones hold approximately 2.4% of the sample. Sequencing was done on a sample of peripheral blood. These receptors all stem from an adult woman with stable Graves' hyperthyroidism.

This clonotype has ten or more counts. This chain connects TRBV28 to TRBJ2-2; possible D gene TRBD2, 6 bases. The length of the CDR3 is 14 residues. V gave up 6 bases and J gave up 7 bases, with 15 bases separating them. Germline V gene lookup returns CDR1 MDHEN and CDR2 SYDVKM. The CDR3 here is CASSAVAVFGELFF. The CDR3, as DNA: TGTGCCAGCAGCGCGGTAGCGGTTTTCGGGGAGCTGTTTTTT.

Many counts were recorded for this clonotype. This chain uses TRBV19 with TRBJ2-2; D gene uncertain. V was trimmed by 1 base and J by 5 bases, leaving 5 bases between them. The CDR3 spans 13 residues. Germline values: CDR1 LNHDA, CDR2 SQIVND (reference sequence). DNA for the CDR3: TGTGCCAGTAGTATAGCTCTAACCGGGGAGCTGTTTTTT. Translation gives CASSIALTGELFF.

The chain couples TRBV4-1 to TRBJ2-7; tentatively, D is TRBD1 (7 bases). The CDR3 has 16 residues. Between the trimmed V and J ends, which lost 4 bases and 0 bases, there was a span of 16 bases. Germline CDR1 and CDR2: MGHRA and YSYEKL. DNA of the CDR3: TGCGCCAGCAGCCCCTGGAGGGGGACAGACTCCTACGAGCAGTACTTC. This encodes CASSPWRGTDSYEQYF.

This chain connects TRBV28 to TRBJ1-2; possible D gene TRBD1, 6 bases. Germline V lookup: CDR1 MDHEN, CDR2 SYDVKM. The ends were cut back, 8 bases at V and 7 bases at J, with 17 bases in the middle. The CDR3 has 13 amino acids. In nucleotides, the CDR3 is TGTGCCAGCTTCAATACAGGGAGGGGTGGCTACACCTTC. Protein sequence: CASFNTGRGGYTF.

There are many counts of this clonotype. The CDR3 coding sequence is TGCAGCGTCTCGAATGGAGGGACCTACGAGCAGTACTTC. Amino acid sequence: CSVSNGGTYEQYF. This sequence joins TRBV29-1 and TRBJ2-7, with D tentatively TRBD2 (6 bases). CDR1 and CDR2 from the germline V gene are SQVTM and ANQGSEA. CDR3 length equals 13 residues. The V end was cut by 6 bases, the J end by 2 bases, with 14 bases between.

This clonotype has at least ten counts. V gene TRBV29-1 combines with J gene TRBJ2-7, with D possibly matching TRBD2 (6 bases). Germline loops: CDR1 SQVTM, CDR2 ANQGSEA. Trimming cost V 4 bases and J 6 bases, with 10 bases left between them. The CDR3 contains 11 residues. The CDR3 reads CSVGGTVEQYF. The CDR3 DNA reads as TGCAGCGTTGGGGGGACTGTCGAGCAGTACTTC.

This clonotype was counted many times. The rearrangement uses TRBV7-2 and TRBJ2-5; TRBD2 might be the D (5 bases). Germline V gives CDR1 SGHTA, CDR2 FQGNSA. The V gene lost 7 bases and the J gene lost 0 bases, with 15 bases spanning the gap. The CDR3 covers 15 residues. The CDR3 protein is CASIHPPGYQETQYF. In nucleotides, the CDR3 is TGTGCCAGCATCCACCCACCGGGATACCAAGAGACCCAGTACTTC.

This clonotype was found many times. The gene calls are TRBV12-3 or TRBV12-4 and TRBJ1-5, with D perhaps matching TRBD1 (5 bases). The CDR3 spans 16 residues. V was shortened by 2 bases and J by 3 bases, with 14 bases between the two germline ends. The CDR3 DNA reads as TGTGCCAGCAGTTTATCGACAGCCCTGGCCAATCAGCCCCAGCATTTT. It translates to CASSLSTALANQPQHF.

The table lists this clonotype with many counts. The chain carries TRBV10-3 and TRBJ2-5; TRBD2 agrees at 8 bases. The germline V gene encodes CDR1 ENHRY and CDR2 SYGVKD. The CDR3 is 15 amino acids. J gave up 4 bases and V 0 bases, and 4 bases lay outside the gene matches. CDR3 bases: TGTGCCATCAGTGAGTCGGTGCTAGCGGGAGAGACCCAGTACTTC. Amino acids: CAISESVLAGETQYF.

This clonotype appeared many times. One end of the junction fails to match germline, which may point to a read error. The chain combines TRBV6-1 with TRBJ1-1; perhaps TRBD1 as D (6 bases). Germline-derived CDR1 and CDR2 are MNHNS and SASEGT. This CDR3 has 17 amino acids. As DNA, the CDR3 is TGTGCCAGCAGCGAAGGACAGAAAGGGGGTATGAACACTGAAGCTTTCTTT. Translated: CASSEGQKGGMNTEAFF.

This clonotype showed up many times. The genes are TRBV20-1 and TRBJ1-5, with 7 bases matching TRBD1. This CDR3 region has 13 residues. Unmatched junction bases numbered 6, after V lost 6 bases and J lost 4 bases. The germline gives CDR1 DFQATT, CDR2 SNEGSKA (reference sequence). CDR3 in DNA: TGCAGTGCGACCCCAGGGGGAAATCAGCCCCAGCATTTT. Residues: CSATPGGNQPQHF.

This clonotype was detected many times. The V and J genes are TRBV7-2 and TRBJ1-6; a weak D match, TRBD1 (6 bases). V was clipped by 5 bases and J by 5 bases, with 16 bases between them. CDR1 and CDR2 from the germline V gene are SGHTA and FQGNSA. This CDR3 comprises 16 residues. The DNA of the CDR3 is TGTGCCAGCAGCCGCGTGGGGGGCGCGGATAATTCACCCCTCCACTTT. It specifies CASSRVGGADNSPLHF.

There are many counts of this clonotype. The V call is TRBV5-1, the J call TRBJ2-5, with a weak D call TRBD1 (5 bases). This CDR3 has 13 residues. V gave up 0 bases and J gave up 5 bases, with 8 bases separating them. The germline V gene encodes CDR1 SGHRS and CDR2 YFSETQ. CDR3 nucleotides: TGCGCCAGCAGCTTGGCAGGGATGGAGACCCAGTACTTC. This gives the protein CASSLAGMETQYF.

J is TRBJ2-5 and V is TRBV6-1, with 11 positions matching TRBD2. V shed 5 bases and J 4 bases; nucleotides not matched to a gene: 6. The CDR3 has 15 amino acids. The germline CDR1 and CDR2 sequences are MNHNS and SASEGT. The CDR3 sequence: CASSQLAGVGETQYF. CDR3 coding DNA: TGTGCCAGCAGTCAACTAGCGGGAGTAGGAGAGACCCAGTACTTC.

The rearrangement uses TRBV20-1 and TRBJ1-2; a weak D match, TRBD1 (5 bases). V lost 2 bases and J lost 4, with 14 bases in between. There are 14 residues in the CDR3. Germline V gene lookup returns CDR1 DFQATT and CDR2 SNEGSKA (reference sequence). The DNA for the CDR3 is TGCAGTGCTAGATTGGGACTTGGGGCCTATGGCTACACCTTC. Encoded protein: CSARLGLGAYGYTF.

This clonotype has only a few counts. The chain couples TRBV5-1 to TRBJ2-5, with D maybe TRBD2 (5 bases). Trimming left V 0 bases short and J 0 bases short, with 9 bases between. This CDR3 spans 15 amino acids. Germline V gene data show CDR1 as SGHRS and CDR2 as YFSETQ. This CDR3 is CASSLGQRYQETQYF. The CDR3, as DNA: TGCGCCAGCAGCTTGGGGCAGCGGTACCAAGAGACCCAGTACTTC.

The sample holds many counts of this clonotype. J is TRBJ1-6 and V is TRBV7-2, with 10 nucleotides matching TRBD1. CDR1 and CDR2 (germline): SGHTA, FQGNSA. V lost 3 bases to trimming and J lost 7 bases; unmatched junction nucleotides: 3. The CDR3 consists of 15 residues. CDR3 amino acids: CASSLGQGKNSPLHF. The DNA of the CDR3 is TGTGCCAGCAGCTTGGGACAGGGGAAAAATTCACCCCTCCACTTT.

This clonotype came up many times. The chain uses TRBV29-1 and TRBJ1-1, with 12 bases aligning to TRBD1. Germline CDR1 reads SQVTM; CDR2 reads ANQGSEA. V dropped 2 bases and J dropped 0; count of bases not matched to a gene: 10. The CDR3 runs 18 residues. CDR3: CSVEMGTGGRIMNTEAFF. Here the CDR3 DNA reads TGCAGCGTTGAAATGGGGACAGGGGGCAGGATCATGAACACTGAAGCTTTCTTT.

This rearrangement joins TRBV13 to TRBJ2-5, with D tentatively TRBD1 (5 bases). Germline assignment: CDR1 PRHDT and CDR2 FYEKMQ (reference sequence). Between the trimmed V and J ends, which lost 0 bases and 5 bases, there was a span of 16 bases. The CDR3 is 16 residues long. For the CDR3, the DNA is TGTGCCAGCAGCTTAGGCCCCCCAGGGCGGAAGGAGACCCAGTACTTC. Its translation is CASSLGPPGRKETQYF.

This clonotype was detected a few times. V gene TRBV27 combines with J gene TRBJ2-2; D unresolved. Trimming shortened V by 6 bases and J by 7 bases, and 9 bases separated the two germline ends. Germline V lookup: CDR1 MNHEY, CDR2 SMNVEV (reference sequence). This CDR3 is built from 12 residues. Here the CDR3 reads CASSPLNGELFF. CDR3 in DNA: TGTGCCAGCAGCCCCTTAAACGGGGAGCTGTTTTTT.

Ten or more counts support this clonotype. The chain uses TRBV6-1 and TRBJ2-7, with TRBD2 matching 12 bases. Germline V gene data show CDR1 as MNHNS and CDR2 as SASEGT. The CDR3 is made up of 16 amino acids. The trim removed 5 bases at V and 1 base at J, leaving 6 bases unmatched. The CDR3 sequence: CASSTGLAGRSYEQYF. CDR3 in DNA: TGTGCCAGCAGTACGGGACTAGCGGGCCGGTCCTACGAGCAGTACTTC.

This clonotype came up a few times. A much larger clone lies one base from this, so it may be a read error. Here the CDR3 omits its conserved ending phenylalanine or tryptophan, so a read error is the likely source. The V and J genes are TRBV30 and TRBJ1-1; TRBD1 matches 7 bases. This CDR3 region has 14 residues. Germline V gene lookup returns CDR1 GTSNPN and CDR2 SVGIG (reference sequence). V shed 0 bases and J 2 bases; nucleotides not matched to a gene: 3. Written as DNA, the CDR3 is TGTGCCTGGAGTGTCAGGGGGGGCAACACTGAAGCTTTCCTT. Amino acid sequence: CAWSVRGGNTEAFL.

At least ten counts were recorded for this clonotype. This chain connects TRBV7-7 to TRBJ2-6; D remains unclear. The V and J ends lost 0 bases and 0 bases respectively, with 9 bases between them. Germline assignment: CDR1 SSHAT and CDR2 FNYEAQ (reference sequence). CDR3 length: 17 residues. CDR3 region: CASSLAHSDSGANVLTF. The CDR3, as DNA: TGTGCCAGCAGCTTAGCTCATTCGGACTCTGGGGCCAACGTCCTGACTTTC.

This clonotype was observed many times. The chain uses TRBV15 and TRBJ1-1; TRBD1 might be the D (5 bases). The CDR3 is made up of 17 amino acids. CDR1 is LNHNV and CDR2 is YYDKDF in the germline V gene (reference sequence). The V and J ends lost 0 bases and 1 base respectively, with 15 bases between them. For the CDR3, the DNA is TGTGCCACCAGCAGAGATCGGTCGGGACGCACGAACACTGAAGCTTTCTTT. Encoded protein: CATSRDRSGRTNTEAFF.

This clonotype has a count of ten or more. The V gene is TRBV28, the J gene TRBJ2-2; 10 bases fit TRBD2. V shed 5 bases, J shed 5 bases, and the junction held 11 bases outside the gene matches. CDR1 is MDHEN and CDR2 is SYDVKM in the germline V gene. This CDR3 has 17 amino acids. This chain's CDR3 is CASSPVSGRAGTGELFF. Written as DNA, the CDR3 is TGTGCCAGCAGTCCTGTGAGCGGGAGGGCCGGTACCGGGGAGCTGTTTTTT.

The chain employs TRBV6-4 and TRBJ2-2; D is uncertain. This CDR3 region has 14 residues. Germline V gene sequence: CDR1 MRHNA, CDR2 SNTAGT. The V gene lost 7 bases and the J gene lost 3 bases, with 12 bases spanning the gap. The CDR3 coding sequence is TGTGCCAGCAAAATTGATTATGACACCGGGGAGCTGTTTTTT. This gives the protein CASKIDYDTGELFF.

This clonotype was picked up a small number of times. The chain links TRBV29-1 to TRBJ2-5; perhaps D is TRBD1 or TRBD2 (5 bases each). Germline V CDR1 and CDR2: SQVTM, ANQGSEA. V gave up 4 bases and J gave up 4 bases, with 7 bases separating them. CDR3 length: 11 residues. The CDR3 sequence: CSVARGETQYF. CDR3 nucleotides: TGCAGCGTTGCGAGGGGAGAGACCCAGTACTTC.

Ten or more counts support this clonotype. This chain connects TRBV20-1 to TRBJ2-5; D remains ambiguous. Germline V lookup: CDR1 DFQATT, CDR2 SNEGSKA (reference sequence). Trimming took off 3 bases at V and 2 bases at J, with 13 bases between the two ends. The CDR3 has 14 residues. CDR3 nucleotide sequence: TGCAGTGCTAGTTCTCGGAGAACTCAAGAGACCCAGTACTTC. This translates into CSASSRRTQETQYF.

In this sample, this clonotype turned up many times. The chain recombines TRBV20-1 with TRBJ1-1; maybe TRBD1 (5 bases). Germline V CDR1 and CDR2: DFQATT, SNEGSKA (reference sequence). Trimming pared 3 bases from V and 7 bases from J, leaving 21 bases between. The CDR3 contains 15 residues. This chain's CDR3 is CSARGGTKVRHEAFF. The CDR3 coding sequence is TGCAGTGCTAGGGGAGGGACCAAGGTCCGCCATGAAGCTTTCTTT.

The table lists this clonotype with many counts. The chain couples TRBV29-1 to TRBJ1-2; D is unresolved. This CDR3 has 14 amino acids. V dropped 3 bases and J dropped 4 bases, with 15 bases sitting between them. CDR1 is SQVTM, CDR2 ANQGSEA, per germline. CDR3 protein: CSVDPQRSPYGYTF. CDR3 sequence (DNA): TGCAGCGTTGACCCTCAGAGATCTCCCTATGGCTACACCTTC. Drawing the rest from reference TRBV29-1 and TRBJ1-2, the complete variable domain is SAVISQKPSRDICQRGTSLTIQCQVDSQVTMMFWYRQQPGQSLTLIATANQGSEATYESGFVIDKFPISRPNLTFSTLTVSNMSPEDSSIYLCSVDPQRSPYGYTFGSGTRLTVV.